This T cell receptor beta chain was recorded in a study of breast tumors, draining lymph nodes, adjacent tissues. Study conclusions and caveats: Compared with lymph nodes, tumors were less diverse; compared with nontumor tissue, more. The data were judged consistent with most tumor T cells coming from lymph node and expanding in tumor. Luminal-like breast cancer showed significantly greater tumor-nontumor repertoire similarity than basal-like breast cancer did.

Germline CDR1 LNHDA, CDR2 SQIVND (reference sequence). CDR3 length equals 13 residues. V shed 8 bases and J shed 3 bases, with 13 bases lying between them. TCRdb used MiXCR to reprocess the multiplex PCR reads, holding one entry per CDR3 protein. The table has 85,000 to 130,000 distinct CDR3 sequences, 30% seen once. Axillary draining lymph nodes of breast cancer patients supplied the node samples. Turning to this clonotype: Its antigen is still unknown.

The sequenced material came from axillary lymph node tissue. The chain has TRBV19 and TRBJ1-2; D is perhaps TRBD1 (5 bases). The sequence came from a female donor with breast cancer. Some clones in this sample may be carry-over from other donors' samples. CDR3 DNA sequence: TGTGCCAGTCGATTAAGACAGTACTATGGCTACACCTTC. This codes for CASRLRQYYGYTF.